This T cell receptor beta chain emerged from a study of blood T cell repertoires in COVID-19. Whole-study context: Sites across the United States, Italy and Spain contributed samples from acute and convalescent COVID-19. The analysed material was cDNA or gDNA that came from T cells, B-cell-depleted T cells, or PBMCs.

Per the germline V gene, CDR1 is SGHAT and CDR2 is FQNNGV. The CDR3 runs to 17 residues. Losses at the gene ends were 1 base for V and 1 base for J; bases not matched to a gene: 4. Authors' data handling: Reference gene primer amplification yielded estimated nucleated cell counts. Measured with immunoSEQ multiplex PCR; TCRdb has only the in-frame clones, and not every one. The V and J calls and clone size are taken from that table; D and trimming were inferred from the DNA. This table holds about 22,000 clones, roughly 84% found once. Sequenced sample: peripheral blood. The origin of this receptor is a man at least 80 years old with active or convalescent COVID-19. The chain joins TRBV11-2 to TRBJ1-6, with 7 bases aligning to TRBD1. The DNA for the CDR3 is TGTGCCAGCAGCTTAGCGGACAGGTCGTCCTATAATTCACCCCTCCACTTT. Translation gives CASSLADRSSYNSPLHF.